This TCR beta chain was sequenced for a study of molecular identifiers for immune sequencing clone quantification. Study outcomes and limitations: Naive cells had under 1% of molecules in clones above 20 RNA copies, effectors over 97%.

Germline V gives CDR1 SGHVS, CDR2 FQNEAQ. The CDR3 length is 14 residues. With regard to this clonotype: What it binds is unknown. Germline and junction disagree at one end, which may indicate a read error.

MiXCR, applied by TCRdb to the PCR reads, yields one record per CDR3 protein. The sample consists of more than 550,000 distinct CDR3 sequences, around 25% of them appearing once. Sequenced sample: naive CD8+ T cells from blood, with Jurkat cell RNA spiked in. Subset in this sample: FACS-sorted CD8+CD4-CCR7+CD45RA+ naive T cells. The chain is built from TRBV7-8 and TRBJ2-3; TRBD1 matches 8 bases. The receptor's source is a human donor in good health. Some libraries in this study had Jurkat cell RNA spiked in. CDR3 sequence: CANSPTGGTDTQYF. The DNA of the CDR3 is TGTGCCAACAGCCCGACAGGGGGCACAGATACGCAGTATTTT.